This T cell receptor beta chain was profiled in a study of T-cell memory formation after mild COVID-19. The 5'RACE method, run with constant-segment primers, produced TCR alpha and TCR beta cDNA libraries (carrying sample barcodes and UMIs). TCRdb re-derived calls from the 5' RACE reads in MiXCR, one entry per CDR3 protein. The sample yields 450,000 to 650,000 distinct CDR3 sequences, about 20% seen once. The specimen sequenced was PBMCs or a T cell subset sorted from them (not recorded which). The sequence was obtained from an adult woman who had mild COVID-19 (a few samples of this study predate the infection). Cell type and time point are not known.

The DNA for the CDR3 is TGTGCCAGCAGGCCAGGGGGCGTTTACACTGAAGCTTTCTTT. It specifies CASRPGGVYTEAFF. The chain recombines TRBV6-6 with TRBJ1-1, with 8 bases matching TRBD1. V dropped 6 bases and J dropped 3; count of bases not matched to a gene: 6. There are 14 residues in the CDR3. The germline V gene encodes CDR1 MNHNY and CDR2 SVGAGI (reference sequence).